One sample yielded the 27 T cell receptor beta chains listed below, sequenced in a study of blood T cell repertoires in COVID-19. Profiling relied on immunoSEQ multiplex PCR, and the TCRdb table lists in-frame clones only, not all of them. This table has more than 200,000 clones, 75% to 90% appearing once. What was sequenced was peripheral blood. The receptors here all came from a young man with active or convalescent COVID-19.

V is TRBV27 and J is TRBJ2-3; D possibly corresponds to TRBD2 (5 bases). This CDR3 is 13 amino acids long. V was clipped by 7 bases and J by 6 bases, with 14 bases between them. In germline, CDR1 is MNHEY, CDR2 SMNVEV (reference sequence). The CDR3 bases are TGTGCCAGCACGCAACTAGGGTGGGATACGCAGTATTTT. This codes for CASTQLGWDTQYF.

The chain employs TRBV7-9 and TRBJ1-1; no clear D. Trimming left V 8 bases short and J 1 base short, with 11 bases between. Germline V CDR1 and CDR2: SEHNR, FQNEAQ (reference sequence). The CDR3 extends over 13 amino acids. The DNA of the CDR3 is TGTGCCAGCTCTGAGACTGGGAACACTGAAGCTTTCTTT. Translating gives CASSETGNTEAFF. The variable domain in full, completed from reference TRBV7-9 and TRBJ1-1, reads DTGVSQNPRHKITKRGQNVTFRCDPISEHNRLYWYRQTLGQGPEFLTYFQNEAQLEKSRLLSDRFSAERPKGSFSTLEIQRTEQGDSAMYLCASSETGNTEAFFGQGTRLTVV.

The V call is TRBV7-2, the J call TRBJ1-6, with no clear D. This CDR3 has 16 residues. Germline values: CDR1 SGHTA, CDR2 FQGNSA. Between the trimmed V and J ends, which lost 5 bases and 6 bases, there was a span of 17 bases. The CDR3 nucleotides read TGTGCCAGCAGCCAGCGGCCGGGGATGAGTAATTCACCCCTCCACTTT. This translates into CASSQRPGMSNSPLHF.

The V and J genes are TRBV14 and TRBJ1-3; unclear D gene. V lost 2 bases to trimming and J lost 1 base, with 9 bases between them. The CDR3 is 15 amino acids. Per the germline V gene, CDR1 is SGHDN and CDR2 is FVKESK. Here the CDR3 reads CASSQYGQSGNTIYF. CDR3 DNA: TGTGCCAGCAGCCAATATGGGCAGTCTGGAAACACCATATATTTT.

The chain links TRBV19 to TRBJ2-5, with D unclear. V was pared by 5 bases and J by 1 base, with 14 bases between. The CDR3 consists of 15 residues. CDR1 is LNHDA, CDR2 SQIVND, per germline (reference sequence). For the CDR3, the DNA is TGTGCCAGTAGTGGGCAAGCCTTGGCCCAAGAGACCCAGTACTTC. Amino acids: CASSGQALAQETQYF.

The chain has TRBV5-1 and TRBJ1-4; D unresolved. This CDR3 has 14 residues. Between the trimmed V and J ends, which lost 3 bases and 8 bases, there was a span of 14 bases. CDR1 and CDR2 (germline): SGHRS, YFSETQ. The CDR3 sequence is CASSSMGRSEKLFF. The CDR3 coding sequence is TGCGCCAGCAGCTCGATGGGCAGGTCCGAAAAACTGTTTTTT.

The chain combines TRBV7-8 with TRBJ1-1; TRBD1 matches at 8 bases. The germline V gene encodes CDR1 SGHVS and CDR2 FQNEAQ. Germline trimming cut 2 bases from V and 5 bases from J; bases unmatched to any gene: 7. The CDR3 extends over 15 amino acids. CDR3 nucleotide sequence: TGTGCCAGCAGCTTACAGGGGGCCGGTATGACTGAAGCTTTCTTT. Residues: CASSLQGAGMTEAFF.

The J gene is TRBJ2-1, the V gene TRBV2; the D gene is possibly TRBD2 (6 bases). The germline V gene has CDR1 SNHLY and CDR2 FYNNEI. This CDR3 has 15 amino acids. Trimming cost V 2 bases and J 8 bases, with 16 bases left between them. The CDR3 DNA sequence: TGTGCCAGCAGTGAAATGGTAGCGGTTGATTATGAGCAGTTCTTC. This encodes CASSEMVAVDYEQFF.

V usage is TRBV27 and J usage is TRBJ2-1, with 7 bases lining up with TRBD2. Trimming removed 8 bases from V and 6 bases from J; junction bases left unmatched: 10. This CDR3 is built from 14 residues. CDR1 and CDR2 (germline): MNHEY, SMNVEV (reference sequence). Here the CDR3 reads CASGKGLTGNEQFF. The CDR3 bases are TGTGCCAGCGGGAAGGGACTAACCGGCAATGAGCAGTTCTTC.

J is TRBJ2-3 and V is TRBV5-1, with D hard to call. Germline assignment: CDR1 SGHRS and CDR2 YFSETQ. The CDR3 has 13 residues. The V end lost 0 bases, the J end lost 7 bases, and 9 bases lay between the germline ends. The CDR3 here is CASSLESVYTQYF. Here the CDR3 DNA reads TGCGCCAGCAGCTTGGAATCAGTCTATACGCAGTATTTT.

This clone came up a few times. The J gene is TRBJ2-6, the V gene TRBV5-1, with TRBD2 matching over 14 bases. V lost 3 bases and J lost 0; bases outside the gene matches: 2. The CDR3 sequence is 18 residues long. The germline V gene encodes CDR1 SGHRS and CDR2 YFSETQ. The CDR3 region is CASSSGLAGDSGANVLTF. DNA for the CDR3: TGCGCCAGCAGCTCGGGACTAGCGGGGGACTCTGGGGCCAACGTCCTGACTTTC.

This sequence joins TRBV5-1 and TRBJ2-7; 7 bases are a match to TRBD2. The CDR3 has 15 amino acids. The germline gives CDR1 SGHRS, CDR2 YFSETQ. V shed 4 bases and J 2 bases; nucleotides not matched to a gene: 9. CDR3: CASSPIHGGTYEQYF. The CDR3 DNA is TGCGCCAGCAGCCCGATACACGGGGGGACCTACGAGCAGTACTTC.

V is TRBV5-1 and J is TRBJ1-2; D is unresolved. V lost 4 bases to trimming and J lost 8 bases, with 15 bases between them. This CDR3 spans 13 amino acids. The germline V gene has CDR1 SGHRS and CDR2 YFSETQ. The CDR3 protein is CASSTDGVEGYTF. The CDR3 nucleotides read TGCGCCAGCAGCACCGACGGGGTTGAAGGCTACACCTTC.

This clone was detected only once. The chain is built from TRBV12-3 or TRBV12-4 and TRBJ1-1, with a weak D call TRBD1 (5 bases). V gave up 6 bases and J gave up 8 bases, with 10 bases separating them. The CDR3 extends over 11 amino acids. The CDR3 bases are TGTGCCAGCAGCGAAAGGGGAGAAGCTTTCTTT. Its translation is CASSERGEAFF.

This clone is a singleton in its sample. This chain connects TRBV5-4 to TRBJ1-2, with TRBD1 matching over 9 bases. Germline V gene sequence: CDR1 SGHNT, CDR2 YYREEE (reference sequence). There are 15 residues in the CDR3. With 4 bases clipped from V and 2 bases from J, the junction kept 6 bases outside the gene matches. This CDR3 reads CASSSGTGLNYGYTF. CDR3 nucleotide sequence: TGTGCCAGCAGCAGCGGGACAGGGCTAAACTATGGCTACACCTTC.

Concerning this clone itself: Additional DNA sequences in this sample encode the identical CDR3. The chain carries TRBV2 and TRBJ1-1, with a possible D match to TRBD1 (5 bases). The CDR3 is 13 amino acids. Trimming took off 6 bases at V and 3 bases at J, with 11 bases between the two ends. Germline CDR1 and CDR2: SNHLY and FYNNEI. The CDR3 DNA follows: TGTGCCAGCAGGGACCGACAGTACACTGAAGCTTTCTTT. This gives the protein CASRDRQYTEAFF.

The genes are TRBV5-1 and TRBJ1-5; D is unresolved. CDR3 length equals 14 residues. Germline V CDR1 and CDR2: SGHRS, YFSETQ. Between the trimmed V and J ends, which lost 0 bases and 2 bases, there was a span of 6 bases. The chain's CDR3 is CASSLVAGNQPQHF. The CDR3 nucleotides read TGCGCCAGCAGCTTGGTGGCAGGCAATCAGCCCCAGCATTTT.

This clone was seen a single time. Germline is not matched at one junction end, which may reflect a read error. V gene TRBV9 combines with J gene TRBJ1-4, with D tentatively TRBD1 (5 bases). Germline CDR1 SGDLS, CDR2 YYNGEE. CDR3 length: 16 amino acids. The CDR3 loop is CASSVAGGVGNEKLFF. CDR3 sequence (DNA): TGTGCCAGCAGTGTAGCTGGAGGGGTCGGGAATGAAAAACTGTTTTTT. Complete variable domain (other parts from reference TRBV9 and TRBJ1-4): DSGVTQTPKHLITATGQRVTLRCSPRSGDLSVYWYQQSLDQGLQFLIQYYNGEERAKGNILERFSAQQFPDLHSELNLSSLELGDSALYFCASSVAGGVGNEKLFFGSGTQLSVL.

This sequence joins TRBV2 and TRBJ2-3; D is uncertain. Germline V gene data show CDR1 as SNHLY and CDR2 as FYNNEI. This CDR3 region has 13 residues. Trimming removed 5 bases from V and 2 bases from J, with 8 bases in between. CDR3 protein: CASSRTPTDTQYF. CDR3 coding DNA: TGTGCCAGCAGTAGAACACCCACAGATACGCAGTATTTT.

V and J are TRBV5-4 and TRBJ1-1, with 8 bases identical to TRBD1. From germline, CDR1 is SGHNT and CDR2 YYREEE (reference sequence). The CDR3 consists of 14 residues. V lost 3 bases to trimming and J lost 1 base; unmatched junction nucleotides: 2. The CDR3 region has the DNA TGTGCCAGCAGCTCCGGGACAGGGAACACTGAAGCTTTCTTT. This gives the protein CASSSGTGNTEAFF.

This clone has only one observation. The chain uses TRBV5-1 and TRBJ2-3, with 10 bases that match TRBD2. J was trimmed by 6 bases and V by 4 bases; bases with no gene match: 8. There are 15 residues in the CDR3. Germline lookup yields CDR1 SGHRS and CDR2 YFSETQ. The CDR3 nucleotides read TGCGCCAGCAGCCGGGGACTAGCGCGACATGATACGCAGTATTTT. Protein: CASSRGLARHDTQYF.

This clone turned up a few times. The chain employs TRBV3-1 (or the pseudogene TRBV3-2) and TRBJ2-5, with 9 bases fitting TRBD1. The V and J ends lost 6 bases and 6 bases, in that order; junction bases with no gene match: 5. This CDR3 has 13 residues. Germline loops: CDR1 LGHDT, CDR2 YNNKEL (reference sequence). Here the CDR3 DNA reads TGTGCCAGCAGAACAGGGGGCGTGAAGACCCAGTACTTC. This gives the protein CASRTGGVKTQYF.

This clone has just one count. This rearrangement joins TRBV6-1 to TRBJ2-7; 7 bases map to TRBD1. The length of the CDR3 is 15 residues. CDR1 is MNHNS and CDR2 is SASEGT in the germline V gene. V lost 3 bases, J lost 3 bases, and 8 bases stayed unmatched. CDR3 amino acids: CASSEWDSFNYEQYF. The CDR3 region has the DNA TGTGCCAGCAGTGAGTGGGACAGCTTCAACTACGAGCAGTACTTC.

V is TRBV18 and J is TRBJ1-2; 10 bases align to TRBD1. Trimming at V came to 6 bases and at J to 4 bases, leaving 14 bases not matched to a gene. The CDR3 extends over 17 amino acids. Germline-derived CDR1 and CDR2 are KGHSH and LQKENI. The DNA for the CDR3 is TGTGCCAGCTCGCCCGACAGGGGGCCGGGGTCCCTCTATGGCTACACCTTC. Amino acids: CASSPDRGPGSLYGYTF.

The chain is built from TRBV2 and TRBJ1-2; 8 nucleotides agree with TRBD1. CDR1 is SNHLY and CDR2 is FYNNEI in the germline V gene. The CDR3 is 14 amino acids. The J segment lost 4 bases and the V segment lost 2 bases, leaving 3 bases of the junction unmatched. CDR3: CASSERGTGYGYTF. The CDR3 DNA is TGTGCCAGCAGTGAACGGGGGACAGGCTATGGCTACACCTTC.

This clone appeared a few times. This rearrangement joins TRBV2 to TRBJ1-1, with TRBD1 identical over 9 bases. Germline assignment: CDR1 SNHLY and CDR2 FYNNEI. This CDR3 has 13 amino acids. V lost 11 bases, J lost 3 bases, and 7 bases stayed unmatched. The CDR3 protein is CAAGQGSYTEAFF. The CDR3 nucleotides read TGTGCCGCAGGACAGGGGTCTTACACTGAAGCTTTCTTT.

This rearrangement joins TRBV6-1 to TRBJ1-5; D is unclear. The CDR3 covers 15 residues. V shed 0 bases and J shed 7 bases, with 13 bases lying between them. The germline gives CDR1 MNHNS, CDR2 SASEGT. The chain's CDR3 is CASSEALEGDQPQHF. As DNA, the CDR3 is TGTGCCAGCAGTGAAGCGCTGGAGGGAGACCAGCCCCAGCATTTT.